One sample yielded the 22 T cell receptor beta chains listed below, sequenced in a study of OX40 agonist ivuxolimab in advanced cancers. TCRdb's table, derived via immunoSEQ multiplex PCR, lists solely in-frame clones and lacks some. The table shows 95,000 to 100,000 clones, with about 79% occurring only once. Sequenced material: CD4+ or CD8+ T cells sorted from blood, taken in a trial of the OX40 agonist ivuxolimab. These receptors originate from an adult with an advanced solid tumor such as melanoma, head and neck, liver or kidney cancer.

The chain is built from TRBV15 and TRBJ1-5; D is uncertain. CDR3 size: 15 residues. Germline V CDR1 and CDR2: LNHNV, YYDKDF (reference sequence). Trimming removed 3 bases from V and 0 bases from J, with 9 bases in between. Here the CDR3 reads CATSRRTVSNQPQHF. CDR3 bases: TGTGCCACCAGCAGGAGAACAGTTAGCAATCAGCCCCAGCATTTT. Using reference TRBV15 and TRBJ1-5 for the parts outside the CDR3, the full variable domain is DAMVIQNPRYQVTQFGKPVTLSCSQTLNHNVMYWYQQKSSQAPKLLFHYYDKDFNNEADTPDNFQSRRPNTSFCFLDIRSPGLGDTAMYLCATSRRTVSNQPQHFGDGTRLSIL.

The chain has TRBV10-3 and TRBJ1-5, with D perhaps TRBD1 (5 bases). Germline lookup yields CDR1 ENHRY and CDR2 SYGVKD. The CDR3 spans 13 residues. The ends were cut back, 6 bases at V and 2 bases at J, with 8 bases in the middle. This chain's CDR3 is CAIRGDGNQPQHF. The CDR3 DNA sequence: TGTGCCATCAGAGGGGACGGCAATCAGCCCCAGCATTTT.

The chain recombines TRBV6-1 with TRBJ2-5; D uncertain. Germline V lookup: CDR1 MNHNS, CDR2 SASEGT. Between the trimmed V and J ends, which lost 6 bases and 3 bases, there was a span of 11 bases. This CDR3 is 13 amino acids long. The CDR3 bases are TGTGCCAGCAGAGACCTCCTTAAAGAGACCCAGTACTTC. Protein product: CASRDLLKETQYF.

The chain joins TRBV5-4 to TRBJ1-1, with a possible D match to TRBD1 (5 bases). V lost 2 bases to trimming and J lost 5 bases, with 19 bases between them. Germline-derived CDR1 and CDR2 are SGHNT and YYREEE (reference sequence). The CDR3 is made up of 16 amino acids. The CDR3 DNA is TGTGCCAGCAGCTTAGCCCCCGGGGCCCGGGGGACTGAAGCTTTCTTT. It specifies CASSLAPGARGTEAFF.

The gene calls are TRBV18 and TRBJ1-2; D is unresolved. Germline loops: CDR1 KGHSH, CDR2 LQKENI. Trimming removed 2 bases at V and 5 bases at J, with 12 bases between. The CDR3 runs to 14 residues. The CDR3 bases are TGTGCCAGCTCACCATCAGATGGAGGTTATGGCTACACCTTC. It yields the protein CASSPSDGGYGYTF. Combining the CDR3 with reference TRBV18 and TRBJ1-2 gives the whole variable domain NAGVMQNPRHLVRRRGQEARLRCSPMKGHSHVYWYRQLPEEGLKFMVYLQKENIIDESGMPKERFSAEFPKEGPSILRIQQVVRGDSAAYFCASSPSDGGYGYTFGSGTRLTVV.

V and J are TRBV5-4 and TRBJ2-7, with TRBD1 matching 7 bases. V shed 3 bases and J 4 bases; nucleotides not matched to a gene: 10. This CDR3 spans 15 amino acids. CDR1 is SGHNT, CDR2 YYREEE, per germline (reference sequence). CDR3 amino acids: CASSSNDRVGYEQYF. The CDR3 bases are TGTGCCAGCAGCTCGAATGACAGGGTGGGTTACGAGCAGTACTTC.

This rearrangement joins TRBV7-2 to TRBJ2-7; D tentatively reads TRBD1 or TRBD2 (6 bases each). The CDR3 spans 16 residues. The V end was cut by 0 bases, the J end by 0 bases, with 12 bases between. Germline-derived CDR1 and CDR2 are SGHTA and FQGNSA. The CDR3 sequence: CASSLAGGPPSYEQYF. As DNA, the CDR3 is TGTGCCAGCAGCTTAGCAGGGGGGCCTCCCTCCTACGAGCAGTACTTC.

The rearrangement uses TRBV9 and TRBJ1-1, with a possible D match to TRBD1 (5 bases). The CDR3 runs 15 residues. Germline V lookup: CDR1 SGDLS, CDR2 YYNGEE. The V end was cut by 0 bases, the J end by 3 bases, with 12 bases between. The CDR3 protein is CASSVDIGVDTEAFF. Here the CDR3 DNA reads TGTGCCAGCAGCGTAGATATAGGGGTGGACACTGAAGCTTTCTTT.

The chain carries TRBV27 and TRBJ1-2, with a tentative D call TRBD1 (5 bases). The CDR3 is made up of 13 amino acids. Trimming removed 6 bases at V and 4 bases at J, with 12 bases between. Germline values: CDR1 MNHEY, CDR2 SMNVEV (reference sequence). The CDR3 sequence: CASRPGDGYGYTF. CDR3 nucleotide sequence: TGTGCCAGCAGGCCGGGGGACGGCTATGGCTACACCTTC.

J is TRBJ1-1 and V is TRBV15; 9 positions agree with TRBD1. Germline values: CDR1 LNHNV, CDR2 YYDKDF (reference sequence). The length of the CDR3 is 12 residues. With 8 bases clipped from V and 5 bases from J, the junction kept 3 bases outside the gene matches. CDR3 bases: TGTGCCACCGGCGGACAGGGGACTGAAGCTTTCTTT. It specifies CATGGQGTEAFF.

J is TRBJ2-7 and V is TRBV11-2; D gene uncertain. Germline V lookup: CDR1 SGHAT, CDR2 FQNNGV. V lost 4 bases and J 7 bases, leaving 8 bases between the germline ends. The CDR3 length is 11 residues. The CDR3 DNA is TGTGCCAGCAGCTCAATTGTGGAGCAGTACTTC. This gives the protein CASSSIVEQYF. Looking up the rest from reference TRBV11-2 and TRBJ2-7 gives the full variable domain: EAGVAQSPRYKIIEKRQSVAFWCNPISGHATLYWYQQILGQGPKLLIQFQNNGVVDDSQLPKDRFSAERLKGVDSTLKIQPAKLEDSAVYLCASSSIVEQYFGPGTRLTVT.

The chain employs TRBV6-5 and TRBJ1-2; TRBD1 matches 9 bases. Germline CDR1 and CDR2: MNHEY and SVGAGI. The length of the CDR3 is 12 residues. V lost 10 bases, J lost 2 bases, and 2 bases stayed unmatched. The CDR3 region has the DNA TGTGCCACCGGGACAGGGAACTATGGCTACACCTTC. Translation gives CATGTGNYGYTF.

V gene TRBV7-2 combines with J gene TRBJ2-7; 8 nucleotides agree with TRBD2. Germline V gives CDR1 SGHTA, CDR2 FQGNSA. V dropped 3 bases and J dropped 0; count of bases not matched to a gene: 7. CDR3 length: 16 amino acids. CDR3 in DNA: TGTGCCAGCAGCTTGAGCCGCACTAGCGGCTCCTACGAGCAGTACTTC. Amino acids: CASSLSRTSGSYEQYF.

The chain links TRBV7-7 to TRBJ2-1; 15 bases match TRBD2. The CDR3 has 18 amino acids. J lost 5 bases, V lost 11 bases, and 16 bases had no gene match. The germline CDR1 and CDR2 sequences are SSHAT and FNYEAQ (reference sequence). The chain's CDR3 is CAVQGGLAGGRLDNEQFF. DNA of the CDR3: TGTGCCGTACAAGGTGGACTAGCGGGAGGGCGGTTAGACAATGAGCAGTTCTTC.

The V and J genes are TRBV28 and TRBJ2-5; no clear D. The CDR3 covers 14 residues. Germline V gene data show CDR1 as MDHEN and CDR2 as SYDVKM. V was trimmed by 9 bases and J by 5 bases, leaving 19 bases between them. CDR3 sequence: CARKSRAAEETQYF. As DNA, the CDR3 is TGTGCCAGGAAGAGTCGGGCGGCTGAGGAGACCCAGTACTTC. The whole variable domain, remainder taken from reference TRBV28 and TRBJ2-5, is DVKVTQSSRYLVKRTGEKVFLECVQDMDHENMFWYRQDPGLGLRLIYFSYDVKMKEKGDIPEGYSVSREKKERFSLILESASTNQTSMYLCARKSRAAEETQYFGPGTRLLVL.

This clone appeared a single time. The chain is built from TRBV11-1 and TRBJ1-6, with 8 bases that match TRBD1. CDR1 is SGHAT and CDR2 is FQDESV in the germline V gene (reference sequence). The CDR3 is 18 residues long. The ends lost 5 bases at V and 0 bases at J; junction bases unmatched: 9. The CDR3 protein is CASSRWGQASSYNSPLHF. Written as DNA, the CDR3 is TGTGCCAGCAGCCGATGGGGACAGGCGAGCTCCTATAATTCACCCCTCCACTTT.

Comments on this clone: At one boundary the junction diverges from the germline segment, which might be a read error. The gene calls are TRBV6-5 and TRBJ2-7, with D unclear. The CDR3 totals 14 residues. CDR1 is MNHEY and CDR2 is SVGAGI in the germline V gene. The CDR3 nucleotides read TGTGCCATCAGTGAGTCAAGGGTTTTCTACGAGCAGTACTTC. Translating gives CAISESRVFYEQYF.

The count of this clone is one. CDR3 sequence: CASSSRAGTGGYEQYF. The CDR3 DNA follows: TGTGCCAGCAGTTCTCGAGCCGGGACAGGGGGTTACGAGCAGTACTTC. V is TRBV5-4 and J is TRBJ2-7; TRBD1 aligns across 11 bases. CDR3 length: 16 residues. Trimming removed 5 bases from V and 4 bases from J; junction bases left unmatched: 11. Per the germline V gene, CDR1 is SGHNT and CDR2 is YYREEE (reference sequence).

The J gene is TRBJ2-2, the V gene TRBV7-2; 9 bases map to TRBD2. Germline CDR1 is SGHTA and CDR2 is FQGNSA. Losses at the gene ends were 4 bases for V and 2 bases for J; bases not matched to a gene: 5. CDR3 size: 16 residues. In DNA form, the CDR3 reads TGTGCCAGCAGCTCCAGCGGGAGGAGAAACACCGGGGAGCTGTTTTTT. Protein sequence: CASSSSGRRNTGELFF. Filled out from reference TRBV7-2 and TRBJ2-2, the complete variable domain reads GAGVSQSPSNKVTEKGKDVELRCDPISGHTALYWYRQSLGQGLEFLIYFQGNSAPDKSGLPSDRFSAERTGGSVSTLTIQRTQQEDSAVYLCASSSSGRRNTGELFFGEGSRLTVL.

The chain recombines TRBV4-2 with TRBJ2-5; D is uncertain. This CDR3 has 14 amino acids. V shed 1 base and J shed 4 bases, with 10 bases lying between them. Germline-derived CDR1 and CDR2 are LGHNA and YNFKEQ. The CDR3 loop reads CASSQAPLGETQYF. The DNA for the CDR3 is TGTGCCAGCAGCCAAGCCCCCCTGGGAGAGACCCAGTACTTC.

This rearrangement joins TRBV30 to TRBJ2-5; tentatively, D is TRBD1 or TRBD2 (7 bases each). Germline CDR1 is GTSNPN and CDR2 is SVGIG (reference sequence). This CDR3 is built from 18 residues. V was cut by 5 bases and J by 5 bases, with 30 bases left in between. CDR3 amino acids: CAWGGGQVRAGPRETQYF. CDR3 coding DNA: TGTGCCTGGGGGGGTGGACAGGTCAGAGCGGGACCCAGGGAGACCCAGTACTTC.

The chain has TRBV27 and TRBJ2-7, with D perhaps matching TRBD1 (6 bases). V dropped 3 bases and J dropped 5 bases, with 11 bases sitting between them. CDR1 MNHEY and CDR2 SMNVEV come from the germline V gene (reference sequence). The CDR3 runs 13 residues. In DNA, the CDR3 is TGTGCCAGCAGTTTTAGCAGGGGCCACGAGCAGTACTTC. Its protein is CASSFSRGHEQYF.